The text below deals with one T cell receptor beta chain. The germline gives CDR1 SGHDT, CDR2 YYEEEE. The CDR3 has 16 residues. Unmatched junction bases numbered 8, after V lost 3 bases and J lost 3 bases. Sequenced by immunoSEQ multiplex PCR; TCRdb stores in-frame clones only, minus some. Among fewer than 130,000 clones listed, 90% to 95% were seen once. This entry belongs to a study of T cell responses to AZD1222 COVID-19 vaccine. The sample here was peripheral blood, taken on day 0 of AZD1222 vaccination. The receptor's source is an adult in good health. The J gene is TRBJ2-2, the V gene TRBV5-6, with TRBD2 identical over 7 bases. The CDR3 is CASSSPSGEDTGELFF. The CDR3 nucleotides are TGTGCCAGCAGCTCCCCCAGCGGGGAGGACACCGGGGAGCTGTTTTTT.